A single TCR beta chain is shown here with its context. Its antigen is currently not known. Within one base of it there is no much larger clone, and no base qualities were kept. The data derive from a study of blood T cell repertoires in COVID-19 (dated by TCRdb to about 2020). Background for the entire study: Samples covering the acute and convalescent phases of COVID-19 were provided by collaborators in the United States, Italy and Spain. The material from the prospective study consisted of cDNA or gDNA derived from T cells, B-cell-depleted T cells, or PBMCs. Deeply sampled blood TCRbeta repertoires from subjects exposed to, actively infected with, or recovered from COVID-19 were included in the dataset. The repertoires were made available in a free public database intended to serve as a resource for research on the immune response to SARS-CoV-2. Samples came from the ongoing ImmuneRACE study (first 160 participants) plus 1,254 subjects from 6 global collaborators. A de-identified subject ID, COVID-19 status, age in years and sex were almost always included in the sample metadata. Where available, HLA class I and class II types were taken from metadata supplied by the sample provider and were not determined by assay-based typing. Results the study describes overall, beyond this receptor: How much clinical and demographic metadata was included differed by source and by participant, and the metadata was provided uncurated.

Including the terminal cysteine and phenylalanine, the CDR3 comprises 14 residues. The read is trimmed to its CDR3 DNA, 42 bases read in frame from base 1. Germline trimming: 5 bases from V, 4 bases from J; junction bases outside gene matches: 4. Per the germline V gene, MNHEY is the CDR1 and SVGEGT is the CDR2. TCRbeta CDR3 regions were amplified from genomic DNA by means of the immunoSEQ Assay, a bias-controlled multiplex PCR. Processing in the source paper ran as follows. The number of nucleated cells in each sample was estimated from the amplification of reference gene primers within the assay. To quantify the absolute abundance of each unique TCRbeta CDR3 rearrangement, sequence reads were collapsed and filtered. For each sample, productive Simpson clonality was calculated as the square root of Simpson's diversity index across productive rearrangements. In TCRdb, the immuneACCESS table is reduced to in-frame sequences with V and J assigned. These tables do not hold every clone; where another copy was compared, an unresolved V gene accounts for under half, and the others remain unexplained. Clonal size and the V and J genes are those of that table, whereas D and trimming came from the DNA. The sample table lists tens of thousands of clones, around 93% of them with a count of one. The biggest ten clones account for 2% to 2.5% of the sample.

Whole blood was collected in K2EDTA tubes by collaborating institutions according to the institutions' own protocols. Collaborator samples were shipped for TCRbeta analysis as frozen whole blood, isolated PBMCs, or DNA extracted from either sample type. Rearrangement joined TRBV6-2 or TRBV6-3 to TRBJ1-4, with TRBD1 matching 7 junction bases. The sequence came from a human donor with active COVID-19. The donor label of this sample is uncertain. Sequencing used peripheral blood. The CDR3 amino acid sequence is: CASSRQGLNEKLFF. The bases are TGTGCCAGCAGTCGACAGGGACTTAATGAAAAACTGTTTTTT.